Following are 26 T cell receptor beta chains from one sample sequenced in a study of blood T cell repertoires in COVID-19. The table came from immunoSEQ multiplex PCR; TCRdb's copy has only in-frame clones and leaves some out. Among approximately 300,000 clones listed, roughly 90% were seen once. What was sequenced was PBMCs or T cells enriched from blood (not recorded which). These receptor sequences come from a young woman who had recovered from COVID-19.

The table lists this clone with a count of one. The chain recombines TRBV6-5 with TRBJ2-7; D ambiguous. V was cut by 6 bases and J by 2 bases, with 8 bases left in between. This CDR3 region has 12 residues. Germline CDR1 is MNHEY and CDR2 is SVGAGI. The CDR3 is CASRHNAYEQYF. The CDR3 DNA reads TGTGCCAGCAGACATAACGCCTACGAGCAGTACTTC.

Points on this clone: Other DNA sequences in the sample encode the same CDR3. This chain joins TRBV5-1 and TRBJ2-5; D uncertain. Germline V gene data show CDR1 as SGHRS and CDR2 as YFSETQ. The length of the CDR3 is 11 residues. V lost 4 bases, J lost 2 bases, and 3 bases lay in between. CDR3 amino acids: CASSRQETQYF. CDR3 DNA sequence: TGCGCCAGCAGCCGGCAAGAGACCCAGTACTTC.

The rearrangement uses TRBV19 and TRBJ2-1, with 8 bases lining up with TRBD2. Germline CDR1 is LNHDA and CDR2 is SQIVND (reference sequence). The CDR3 runs 16 residues. The V gene end was trimmed by 2 bases and the J gene end by 7 bases; junction bases not matched to a gene: 10. The CDR3 DNA reads as TGTGCCAGTAGTATATCCTCTCGAGCGGGAGTTAATGAGCAGTTCTTC. It is translated as CASSISSRAGVNEQFF. Together with reference TRBV19 and TRBJ2-1, the CDR3 gives the full variable domain: DGGITQSPKYLFRKEGQNVTLSCEQNLNHDAMYWYRQDPGQGLRLIYYSQIVNDFQKGDIAEGYSVSREKKESFPLTVTSAQKNPTAFYLCASSISSRAGVNEQFFGPGTRLTVL.

As concerns this clone: Other nucleotide sequences from this sample produce the same CDR3. The genes are TRBV7-9 and TRBJ1-1, with unresolved D. CDR1 is SEHNR and CDR2 is FQNEAQ in the germline V gene (reference sequence). This CDR3 has 13 residues. V lost 2 bases, J lost 5 bases, and 9 bases lay in between. The CDR3: CASSLSSGTEAFF. The CDR3 region has the DNA TGTGCCAGCAGCTTATCTAGTGGGACTGAAGCTTTCTTT.

The V call is TRBV4-2, the J call TRBJ2-1; a weak D match, TRBD2 (6 bases). This CDR3 spans 15 amino acids. V was pared by 6 bases and J by 2 bases, with 14 bases between. Germline CDR1 and CDR2: LGHNA and YNFKEQ. This CDR3 reads CASSQLADTYNEQFF. The DNA for the CDR3 is TGTGCCAGCAGTCAACTAGCCGATACCTACAATGAGCAGTTCTTC.

The J gene is TRBJ1-5, the V gene TRBV19; D is undetermined. V lost 9 bases and J lost 2, with 17 bases in between. This CDR3 is built from 15 residues. Germline CDR1 LNHDA, CDR2 SQIVND (reference sequence). This chain's CDR3 is CASRAGDLGNQPQHF. The CDR3 DNA reads as TGTGCCAGCCGAGCCGGGGATTTAGGCAATCAGCCCCAGCATTTT.

V and J are TRBV29-1 and TRBJ1-1; no reliable D call. This CDR3 is built from 14 residues. CDR1 and CDR2 from the germline V gene are SQVTM and ANQGSEA. V shed 8 bases and J shed 0 bases, with 16 bases lying between them. The CDR3 bases are TGCAGCATCCGTGGCATAACGATGAACACTGAAGCTTTCTTT. Its protein product is CSIRGITMNTEAFF.

The chain carries TRBV5-4 and TRBJ2-2, with 12 bases that match TRBD2. This CDR3 is built from 17 residues. Per germline, CDR1 SGHNT and CDR2 YYREEE (reference sequence). Losses at the gene ends were 2 bases for V and 7 bases for J; bases not matched to a gene: 9. The CDR3 coding sequence is TGTGCCAGCAGCTTAAGACTAGCGGGAGATTTCGTCGGGGAGCTGTTTTTT. It yields the protein CASSLRLAGDFVGELFF.

Only one count was recorded for this clone. The chain combines TRBV28 with TRBJ2-3; D might be TRBD1 (5 bases). Trimming pared 4 bases from V and 9 bases from J, leaving 14 bases between. CDR1 is MDHEN, CDR2 SYDVKM, per germline. The CDR3 consists of 13 residues. This CDR3 is CASSSTTVETQYF. CDR3 nucleotide sequence: TGTGCCAGCAGTTCCACGACAGTTGAGACGCAGTATTTT. The entire variable domain, with the rest obtained from reference TRBV28 and TRBJ2-3, is as follows: DVKVTQSSRYLVKRTGEKVFLECVQDMDHENMFWYRQDPGLGLRLIYFSYDVKMKEKGDIPEGYSVSREKKERFSLILESASTNQTSMYLCASSSTTVETQYFGPGTRLTVL.

The gene calls are TRBV19 and TRBJ2-7, with a weak D call TRBD2 (6 bases). Per the germline V gene, CDR1 is LNHDA and CDR2 is SQIVND (reference sequence). This CDR3 has 16 amino acids. V lost 1 base and J 6 bases, leaving 19 bases between the germline ends. The CDR3, as DNA: TGTGCCAGTAGTATAGCCTCGCGAGGAGGGGCGTTCGAGCAGTACTTC. This gives the protein CASSIASRGGAFEQYF.

This clone turned up a few times. This sequence joins TRBV5-5 and TRBJ2-5; no reliable D call. The CDR3 has 13 amino acids. CDR1 is SGHKS and CDR2 is YYEKEE in the germline V gene (reference sequence). Deletions cut 4 bases from V and 1 base from J, with 8 bases between. The CDR3 region is CASSLTPQETQYF. CDR3 coding DNA: TGTGCCAGCAGCCTGACACCCCAAGAGACCCAGTACTTC.

The chain is built from TRBV10-1 and TRBJ2-3; 7 bases are a match to TRBD1. Germline V gene sequence: CDR1 WNHNN, CDR2 SYGVQD (reference sequence). The V and J ends lost 10 bases and 3 bases, in that order; junction bases with no gene match: 19. The CDR3 contains 17 residues. CDR3 region: CATSGGSRQGETDTQYF. CDR3 DNA sequence: TGCGCCACCTCCGGAGGATCCAGACAGGGAGAAACAGATACGCAGTATTTT.

The chain recombines TRBV6-5 with TRBJ2-7; TRBD2 might be the D (5 bases). There are 15 residues in the CDR3. V was cut by 0 bases and J by 0 bases, with 9 bases left in between. Germline assignment: CDR1 MNHEY and CDR2 SVGAGI. DNA of the CDR3: TGTGCCAGCAGTTACTCCAGACGGGACTCCTACGAGCAGTACTTC. The encoded protein is CASSYSRRDSYEQYF.

The chain carries TRBV4-2 and TRBJ2-2; no definite D call. The CDR3 is made up of 15 amino acids. Germline loops: CDR1 LGHNA, CDR2 YNFKEQ. Trimming removed 1 base from V and 5 bases from J, with 11 bases in between. CDR3 amino acids: CASSQVSRNTGELFF. CDR3 bases: TGTGCCAGCAGCCAAGTCTCGCGGAATACCGGGGAGCTGTTTTTT.

This chain uses TRBV27 with TRBJ2-4; 7 bases are a match to TRBD1. The CDR3 has 16 residues. J lost 12 bases, V lost 10 bases, and 24 bases had no gene match. CDR1 and CDR2 from the germline V gene are MNHEY and SMNVEV (reference sequence). This CDR3 is CATARGGSPPQVGQYF. Here the CDR3 DNA reads TGTGCCACGGCGAGAGGGGGCAGCCCACCCCAAGTTGGTCAGTACTTC.

The table lists this clone with a count of one. The chain is built from TRBV30 and TRBJ1-5, with D maybe TRBD1 (6 bases). The V end was cut by 2 bases, the J end by 7 bases, with 21 bases between. Looked up from germline, CDR1 is GTSNPN and CDR2 is SVGIG (reference sequence). The CDR3 is 16 amino acids. The chain's CDR3 is CAWSPESRATGQPQHF. The CDR3 DNA follows: TGTGCCTGGAGTCCAGAGAGCCGGGCCACAGGGCAGCCCCAGCATTTT.

The chain joins TRBV28 to TRBJ2-5; 8 bases are shared with TRBD1. Germline CDR1 reads MDHEN; CDR2 reads SYDVKM. V shed 5 bases, J shed 5 bases, and the junction held 13 bases outside the gene matches. The CDR3 spans 16 residues. The CDR3 nucleotides are TGTGCCAGCAGTCCCAGCAGCGGACAGGGCGGGGAGACCCAGTACTTC. Its protein is CASSPSSGQGGETQYF.

The gene calls are TRBV27 and TRBJ1-5; D is perhaps TRBD1 (6 bases). The CDR3 is 14 amino acids. The germline gives CDR1 MNHEY, CDR2 SMNVEV (reference sequence). V dropped 5 bases and J dropped 4 bases, with 12 bases sitting between them. CDR3 coding DNA: TGTGCCAGCAGTCCCGGGACAAGGAATCAGCCCCAGCATTTT. Its protein product is CASSPGTRNQPQHF.

The gene calls are TRBV7-9 and TRBJ1-1; TRBD1 matches 7 bases. The V segment lost 4 bases and the J segment 0 bases; nucleotides outside the gene matches: 14. The CDR3 has 18 amino acids. Looked up from germline, CDR1 is SEHNR and CDR2 is FQNEAQ (reference sequence). The CDR3 protein is CASSSLLGDSPLNTEAFF. The CDR3 DNA is TGTGCCAGCAGCTCCCTCCTAGGGGACAGCCCTTTGAACACTGAAGCTTTCTTT.

CDR3 loop: CASSQDIPGGYGYTF. The CDR3 DNA sequence: TGCGCCAGCAGCCAAGATATTCCAGGAGGCTATGGCTACACCTTC. The chain combines TRBV4-1 with TRBJ1-2; D not certain. The germline CDR1 and CDR2 sequences are MGHRA and YSYEKL. V shed 0 bases and J shed 4 bases, with 12 bases lying between them. The CDR3 length is 15 residues.

This clone showed up just a few times. The same CDR3 also results from other DNA sequences found in this sample. The genes are TRBV19 and TRBJ1-1, with TRBD1 as a possible D gene (6 bases). This CDR3 has 13 amino acids. The germline V and J ends were trimmed by 3 bases and 4 bases, with 9 bases remaining between them. Germline lookup yields CDR1 LNHDA and CDR2 SQIVND (reference sequence). The CDR3 DNA reads as TGTGCCAGTAGTATTTTAGGGGGCACTGAAGCTTTCTTT. It codes for CASSILGGTEAFF.

This chain joins TRBV27 and TRBJ2-5; D is possibly TRBD1 (6 bases). Deletions cut 5 bases from V and 2 bases from J, with 12 bases between. The CDR3 is made up of 14 amino acids. CDR1 and CDR2 from the germline V gene are MNHEY and SMNVEV (reference sequence). As DNA, the CDR3 is TGTGCCAGCAGTCTATTAGGACAGCAAGAGACCCAGTACTTC. It specifies CASSLLGQQETQYF.

The chain recombines TRBV5-1 with TRBJ2-1, with D possibly being TRBD2 (6 bases). Germline values: CDR1 SGHRS, CDR2 YFSETQ. V lost 6 bases to trimming and J lost 7 bases, with 26 bases between them. The CDR3 is 17 amino acids. CDR3 DNA: TGCGCCAGCATGAGTGGAGAGGGACTCGTGGACTGGAATGAGCAGTTCTTC. The encoded protein is CASMSGEGLVDWNEQFF.

CDR3 amino acids: CASSQDRVRQPQHF. The CDR3 DNA reads TGCGCCAGCAGCCAAGACAGGGTGCGTCAGCCCCAGCATTTT. This sequence joins TRBV4-3 and TRBJ1-5; D possibly corresponds to TRBD1 (5 bases). Germline CDR1 and CDR2: LGHNA and YSLEER. V was trimmed by 0 bases and J by 6 bases, leaving 9 bases between them. The CDR3 consists of 14 residues.

V gene TRBV12-5 combines with J gene TRBJ2-2; 7 bases are a match to TRBD1. Germline V gene sequence: CDR1 LGHNT, CDR2 FRNRAP. The V and J ends lost 0 bases and 4 bases, in that order; junction bases with no gene match: 2. The CDR3 spans 15 residues. In DNA form, the CDR3 reads TGTGCTAGTGGTTTGGTACAGGGGAGCACCGGGGAGCTGTTTTTT. Protein product: CASGLVQGSTGELFF.

The chain combines TRBV6-2 or TRBV6-3 with TRBJ1-4; the D is unclear. Trimming took off 6 bases at V and 8 bases at J, with 16 bases between the two ends. The length of the CDR3 is 14 residues. Germline V lookup: CDR1 MNHEY, CDR2 SVGEGT. In DNA, the CDR3 is TGTGCCAGCAGATACACGGGAAGCGGGGAAAAACTGTTTTTT. Protein sequence: CASRYTGSGEKLFF.